This T cell receptor (beta chain) was sequenced in a study of Ad26.COV2.S vaccination and SARS-CoV-2 variants. CDR1 and CDR2 from the germline V gene are SGHTS and YDEGEE. The CDR3 consists of 18 residues. V gave up 4 bases and J gave up 12 bases, with 29 bases separating them. Assay used: immunoSEQ multiplex PCR; TCRdb lists only in-frame clones, some missing. The data show fewer than 500,000 clones, approximately 92% seen once. Indicated treatment: roughly 19 received Ad26.COV2.S at low or high dose, single or two shots; about 5 received placebo; per-sample allocation not given. Samples were taken on day 63 after the first vaccine or placebo injection.

This clonotype was obtained from a person aged 18-60 years who received the Ad26.COV2.S COVID-19 vaccine or a placebo. The sequences come from peripheral blood, collected in a trial of Ad26.COV2.S vaccine versus placebo. This rearrangement joins TRBV5-8 to TRBJ2-6, with D possibly TRBD2 on 6 matching bases. This chain's CDR3 is CASSQNRGSSAYVGVLTF. CDR3 coding DNA: TGTGCCAGCAGCCAGAACCGCGGCTCTAGCGCATACGTCGGCGTCCTGACTTTC.